The 4 T cell receptor beta chains in this list originate from one sample, sequenced in a study of cytomegalovirus exposure and HLA in healthy donors. Primers included in the PCR were 60 Vbeta and 13 Jbeta primers. Measured with immunoSEQ multiplex PCR; TCRdb has only the in-frame clones, and not every one. Among some 150,000 clones listed, 71% were seen once. Sequenced input: PBMCs. These receptors originate from a woman aged 25 to 39 in good health and CMV-seronegative.

The table lists this clone with a few counts. This chain links TRBV12-5 with TRBJ1-2, with D unresolved. The V gene's germline CDR1 is LGHNT and CDR2 FRNRAP. The CDR3 covers 13 residues. Trimming stripped 5 bases from V and 2 bases from J, with 9 bases between. The CDR3 is CASGLGENYGYTF. CDR3 in DNA: TGTGCTAGTGGTCTTGGGGAGAACTATGGCTACACCTTC.

The chain carries TRBV2 and TRBJ2-2, with D possibly TRBD1 on 5 matching bases. The V and J ends lost 4 bases and 4 bases respectively, with 13 bases between them. CDR3 length: 15 amino acids. The germline V gene encodes CDR1 SNHLY and CDR2 FYNNEI. CDR3 sequence (DNA): TGTGCCAGCAGTGTAAGCAGGGCACTCACCGGGGAGCTGTTTTTT. Residues: CASSVSRALTGELFF.

The CDR3 region has the DNA TGCGCCAGCAGCCCCTGGACAGCGGAAACTAACACTGAAGCTTTCTTT. Translated: CASSPWTAETNTEAFF. The chain uses TRBV4-3 and TRBJ1-1; perhaps TRBD1 as D (6 bases). The CDR3 is made up of 16 amino acids. CDR1 is LGHNA and CDR2 is YSLEER in the germline V gene. Trimming shortened V by 4 bases and J by 2 bases, and 17 bases separated the two germline ends.

The chain links TRBV19 to TRBJ2-5; a possible D gene is TRBD2 (6 bases). V lost 6 bases, J lost 9 bases, and 20 bases lay in between. Germline loops: CDR1 LNHDA, CDR2 SQIVND (reference sequence). There are 14 residues in the CDR3. The CDR3 nucleotides are TGTGCCAGTAGCACCTCCGGGAGACTTGAGGCCCAGTACTTC. Translating it yields CASSTSGRLEAQYF.